Described below is a single T cell receptor beta chain sequence and its context. This entry belongs to a study of blood T cell repertoires in COVID-19. Study-wide context: Some COVID-19 samples were acute and others convalescent; all came from the United States, Italy and Spain.

In the original processing: Reference gene primers were amplified, and this amplification served to estimate nucleated cell counts. The assay was immunoSEQ multiplex PCR, and TCRdb's table has in-frame clones only and misses some. V and J calls and clone size are those listed in that table; D and trimming were worked out from the DNA. The profile covers roughly 120,000 clones, with about 74% appearing a single time and over 5.5% taken by the ten largest. Sample: peripheral blood. The sequence derives from a man at least 80 years old with COVID-19, enrolled during active disease.

CDR3 nucleotides: TGTGCCAGCAGCCAAGCAGGGCGGCAGCCCCAGCATTTT. Translation: CASSQAGRQPQHF. V usage is TRBV3-1 (or the pseudogene TRBV3-2) and J usage is TRBJ1-5, with D possibly being TRBD1 (5 bases). The V end was cut by 1 base, the J end by 7 bases, with 8 bases between. This CDR3 spans 13 amino acids. Germline assignment: CDR1 LGHDT and CDR2 YNNKEL (reference sequence).